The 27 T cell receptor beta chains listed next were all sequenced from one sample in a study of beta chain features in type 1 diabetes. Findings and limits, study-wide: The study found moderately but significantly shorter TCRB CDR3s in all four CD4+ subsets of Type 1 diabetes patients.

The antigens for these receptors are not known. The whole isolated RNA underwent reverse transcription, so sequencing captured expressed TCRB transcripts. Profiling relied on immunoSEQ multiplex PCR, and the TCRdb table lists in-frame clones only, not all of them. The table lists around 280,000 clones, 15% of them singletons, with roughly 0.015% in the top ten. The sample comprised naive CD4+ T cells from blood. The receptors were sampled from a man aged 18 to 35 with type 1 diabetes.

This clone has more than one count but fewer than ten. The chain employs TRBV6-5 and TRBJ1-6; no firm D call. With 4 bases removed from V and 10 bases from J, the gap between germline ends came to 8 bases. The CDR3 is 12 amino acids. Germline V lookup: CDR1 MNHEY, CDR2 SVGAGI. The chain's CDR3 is CASSSPGSPLHF. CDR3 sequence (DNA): TGTGCCAGCAGTTCCCCCGGGTCACCCCTCCACTTT.

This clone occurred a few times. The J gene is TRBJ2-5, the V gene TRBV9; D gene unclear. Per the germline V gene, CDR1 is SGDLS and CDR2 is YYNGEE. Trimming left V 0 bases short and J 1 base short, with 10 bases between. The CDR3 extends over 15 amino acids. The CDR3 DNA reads TGTGCCAGCAGCGTAGGGGTGGGCTCCCAAGAGACCCAGTACTTC. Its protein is CASSVGVGSQETQYF.

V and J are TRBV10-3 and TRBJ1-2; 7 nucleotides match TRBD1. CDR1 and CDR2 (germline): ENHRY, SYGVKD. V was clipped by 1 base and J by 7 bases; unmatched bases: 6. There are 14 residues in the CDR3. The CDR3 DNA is TGTGCCATCAGTGAGTGGGGGACAGTCGGTGGCTACACCTTC. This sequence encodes CAISEWGTVGGYTF.

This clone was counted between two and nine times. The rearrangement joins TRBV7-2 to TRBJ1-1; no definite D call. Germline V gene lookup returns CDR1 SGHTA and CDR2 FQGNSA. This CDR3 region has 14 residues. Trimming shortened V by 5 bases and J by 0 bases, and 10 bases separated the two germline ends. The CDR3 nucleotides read TGTGCCAGCAGCACAAACATATTGAACACTGAAGCTTTCTTT. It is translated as CASSTNILNTEAFF.

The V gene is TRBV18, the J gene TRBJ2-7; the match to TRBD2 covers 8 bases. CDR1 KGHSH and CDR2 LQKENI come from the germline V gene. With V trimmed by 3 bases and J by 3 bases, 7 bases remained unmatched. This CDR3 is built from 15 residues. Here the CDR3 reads CASSPASGGLYEQYF. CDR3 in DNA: TGTGCCAGCTCACCGGCCAGCGGGGGCCTCTACGAGCAGTACTTC.

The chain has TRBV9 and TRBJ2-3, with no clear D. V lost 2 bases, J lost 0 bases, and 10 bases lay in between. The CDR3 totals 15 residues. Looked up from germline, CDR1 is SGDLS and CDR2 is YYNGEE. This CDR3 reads CASSVRSSSTDTQYF. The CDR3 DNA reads TGTGCCAGCAGCGTTCGGAGTAGTAGCACAGATACGCAGTATTTT.

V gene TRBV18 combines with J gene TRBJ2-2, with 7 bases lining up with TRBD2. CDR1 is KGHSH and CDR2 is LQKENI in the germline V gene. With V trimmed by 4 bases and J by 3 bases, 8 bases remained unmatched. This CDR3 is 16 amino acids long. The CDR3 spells CASSRLAFVDTGELFF. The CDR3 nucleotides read TGTGCCAGCTCACGACTAGCTTTCGTGGACACCGGGGAGCTGTTTTTT.

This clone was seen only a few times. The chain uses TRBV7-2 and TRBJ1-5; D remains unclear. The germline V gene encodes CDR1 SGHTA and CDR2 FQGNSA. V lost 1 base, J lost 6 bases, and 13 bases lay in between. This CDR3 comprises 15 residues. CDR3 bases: TGTGCCAGCAGCTTAGATGGCAGGATAAGTCAGCCCCAGCATTTT. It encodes CASSLDGRISQPQHF. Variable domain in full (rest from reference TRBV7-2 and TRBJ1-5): GAGVSQSPSNKVTEKGKDVELRCDPISGHTALYWYRQSLGQGLEFLIYFQGNSAPDKSGLPSDRFSAERTGGSVSTLTIQRTQQEDSAVYLCASSLDGRISQPQHFGDGTRLSIL.

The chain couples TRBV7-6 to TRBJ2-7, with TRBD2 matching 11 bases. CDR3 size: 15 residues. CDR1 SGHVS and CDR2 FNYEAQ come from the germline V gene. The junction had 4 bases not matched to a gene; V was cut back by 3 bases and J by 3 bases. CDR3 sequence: CASSFSGLADYEQYF. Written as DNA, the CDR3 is TGTGCCAGCAGCTTTTCGGGACTAGCGGACTACGAGCAGTACTTC.

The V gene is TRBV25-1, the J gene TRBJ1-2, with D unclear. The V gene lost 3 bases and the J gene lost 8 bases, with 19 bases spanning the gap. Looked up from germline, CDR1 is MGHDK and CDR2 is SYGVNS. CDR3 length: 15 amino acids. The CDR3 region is CASSEFVGGSEGYTF. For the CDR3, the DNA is TGTGCCAGCAGTGAGTTCGTGGGAGGGTCCGAGGGCTACACCTTC.

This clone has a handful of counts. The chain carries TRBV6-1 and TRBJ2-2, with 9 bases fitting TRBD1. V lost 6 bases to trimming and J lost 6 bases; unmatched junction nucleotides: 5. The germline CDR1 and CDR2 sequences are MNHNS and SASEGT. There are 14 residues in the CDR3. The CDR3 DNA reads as TGTGCCAGCAGAGGGGACAGGGTCGCCGGGGAGCTGTTTTTT. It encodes CASRGDRVAGELFF.

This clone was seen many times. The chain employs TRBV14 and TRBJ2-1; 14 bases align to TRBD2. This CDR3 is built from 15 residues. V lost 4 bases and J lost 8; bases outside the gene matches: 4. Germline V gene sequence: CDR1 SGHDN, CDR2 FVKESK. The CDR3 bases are TGTGCCAGCAGCCTGGGACTAGCGGGAGTGGATGAGCAGTTCTTC. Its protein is CASSLGLAGVDEQFF.

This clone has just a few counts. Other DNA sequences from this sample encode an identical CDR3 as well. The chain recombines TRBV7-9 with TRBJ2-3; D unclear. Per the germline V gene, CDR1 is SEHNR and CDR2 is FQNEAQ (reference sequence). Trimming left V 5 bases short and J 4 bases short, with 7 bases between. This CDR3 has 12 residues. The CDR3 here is CASSPLADTQYF. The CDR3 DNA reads TGTGCCAGCAGCCCCCTAGCAGATACGCAGTATTTT.

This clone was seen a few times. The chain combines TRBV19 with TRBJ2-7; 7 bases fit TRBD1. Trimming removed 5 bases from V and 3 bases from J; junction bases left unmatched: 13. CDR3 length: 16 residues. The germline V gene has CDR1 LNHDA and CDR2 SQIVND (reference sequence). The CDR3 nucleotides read TGTGCCAGTAGTGGACCAGGACAGGTATACCTCTACGAGCAGTACTTC. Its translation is CASSGPGQVYLYEQYF.

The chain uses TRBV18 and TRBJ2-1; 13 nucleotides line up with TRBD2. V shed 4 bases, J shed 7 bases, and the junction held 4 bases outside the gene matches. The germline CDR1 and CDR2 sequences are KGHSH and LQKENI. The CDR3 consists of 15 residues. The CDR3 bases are TGTGCCAGCTCACTTCGGACTAGCGGGAGTAATGAGCAGTTCTTC. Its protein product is CASSLRTSGSNEQFF.

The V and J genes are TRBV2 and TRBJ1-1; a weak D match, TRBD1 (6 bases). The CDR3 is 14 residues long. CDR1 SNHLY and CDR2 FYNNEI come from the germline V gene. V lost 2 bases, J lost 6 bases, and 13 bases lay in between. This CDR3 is CASSESTGTSEAFF. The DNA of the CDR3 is TGTGCCAGCAGTGAATCCACCGGGACATCTGAAGCTTTCTTT. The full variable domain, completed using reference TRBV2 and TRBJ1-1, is EPEVTQTPSHQVTQMGQEVILRCVPISNHLYFYWYRQILGQKVEFLVSFYNNEISEKSEIFDDQFSVERPDGSNFTLKIRSTKLEDSAMYFCASSESTGTSEAFFGQGTRLTVV.

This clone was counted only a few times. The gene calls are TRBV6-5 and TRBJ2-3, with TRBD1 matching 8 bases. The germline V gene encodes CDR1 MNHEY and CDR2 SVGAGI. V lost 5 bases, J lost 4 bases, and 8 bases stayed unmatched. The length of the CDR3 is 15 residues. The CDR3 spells CASSSDRGVADTQYF. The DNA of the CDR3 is TGTGCCAGCAGTAGCGACAGGGGAGTAGCAGATACGCAGTATTTT.

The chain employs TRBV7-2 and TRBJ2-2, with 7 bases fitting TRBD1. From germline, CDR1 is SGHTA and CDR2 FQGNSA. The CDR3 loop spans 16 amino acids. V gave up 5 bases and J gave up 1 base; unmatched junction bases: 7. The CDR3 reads CASSALTGWNTGELFF. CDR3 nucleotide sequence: TGTGCCAGCAGCGCCCTGACAGGGTGGAACACCGGGGAGCTGTTTTTT.

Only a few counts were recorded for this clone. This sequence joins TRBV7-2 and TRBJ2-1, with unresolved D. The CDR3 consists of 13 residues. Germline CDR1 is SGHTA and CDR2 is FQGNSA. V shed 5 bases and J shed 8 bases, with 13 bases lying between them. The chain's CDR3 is CASSLPNSYEQFF. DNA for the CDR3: TGTGCCAGCAGCCTACCCAATTCCTATGAGCAGTTCTTC.

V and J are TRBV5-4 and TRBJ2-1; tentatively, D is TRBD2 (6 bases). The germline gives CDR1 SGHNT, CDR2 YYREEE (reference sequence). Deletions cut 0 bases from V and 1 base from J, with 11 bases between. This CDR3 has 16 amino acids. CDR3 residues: CASSLAAGLSYNEQFF. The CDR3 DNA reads TGTGCCAGCAGCTTGGCGGCGGGGTTATCCTACAATGAGCAGTTCTTC.

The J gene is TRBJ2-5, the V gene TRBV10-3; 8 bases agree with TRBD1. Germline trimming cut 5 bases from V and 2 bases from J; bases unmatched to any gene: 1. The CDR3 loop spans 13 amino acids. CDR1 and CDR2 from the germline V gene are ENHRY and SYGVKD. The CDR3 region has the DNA TGTGCCATCAGTCGGACAGGGCAAGAGACCCAGTACTTC. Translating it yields CAISRTGQETQYF.

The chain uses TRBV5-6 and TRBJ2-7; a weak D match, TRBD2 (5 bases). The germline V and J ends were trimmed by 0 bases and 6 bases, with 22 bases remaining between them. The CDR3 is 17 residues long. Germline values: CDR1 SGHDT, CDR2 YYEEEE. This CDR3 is CASSLGDGWGRSGEQYF. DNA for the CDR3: TGTGCCAGCAGCTTGGGGGATGGGTGGGGTCGGAGCGGCGAGCAGTACTTC.

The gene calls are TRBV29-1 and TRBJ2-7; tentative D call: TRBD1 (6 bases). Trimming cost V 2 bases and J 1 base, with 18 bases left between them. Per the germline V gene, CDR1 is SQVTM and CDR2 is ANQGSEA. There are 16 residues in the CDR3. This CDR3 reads CSVETQGGSGSYEQYF. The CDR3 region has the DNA TGCAGCGTTGAAACACAGGGTGGGTCTGGGTCCTACGAGCAGTACTTC.

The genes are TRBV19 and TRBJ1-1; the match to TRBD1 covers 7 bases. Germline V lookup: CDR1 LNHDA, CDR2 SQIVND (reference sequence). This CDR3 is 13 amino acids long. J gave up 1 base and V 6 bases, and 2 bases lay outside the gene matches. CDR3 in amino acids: CASSGQANTEAFF. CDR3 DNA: TGTGCCAGTAGCGGACAGGCGAACACTGAAGCTTTCTTT.

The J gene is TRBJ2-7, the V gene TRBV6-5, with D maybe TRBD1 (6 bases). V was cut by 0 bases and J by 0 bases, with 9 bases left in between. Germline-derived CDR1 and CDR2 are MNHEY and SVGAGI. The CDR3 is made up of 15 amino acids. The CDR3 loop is CASSYSTGSSYEQYF. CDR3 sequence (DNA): TGTGCCAGCAGTTACTCGACAGGCAGCTCCTACGAGCAGTACTTC.

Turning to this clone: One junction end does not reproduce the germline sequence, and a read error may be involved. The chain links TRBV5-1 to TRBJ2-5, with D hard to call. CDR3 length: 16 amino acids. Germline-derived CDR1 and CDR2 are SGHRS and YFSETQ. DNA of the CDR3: TGCGCCAGCAGTTTGGGATCGGCCCACCCGGGAGAGACCCAGTACTTC. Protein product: CASSLGSAHPGETQYF.

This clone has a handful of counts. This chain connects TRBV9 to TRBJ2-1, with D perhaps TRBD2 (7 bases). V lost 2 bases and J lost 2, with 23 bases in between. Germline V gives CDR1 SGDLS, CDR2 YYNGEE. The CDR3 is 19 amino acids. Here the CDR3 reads CASSVRGGGPGGAYNEQFF. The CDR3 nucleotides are TGTGCCAGCAGCGTGCGAGGGGGGGGTCCGGGCGGGGCCTACAATGAGCAGTTCTTC.